This TCR beta chain stems from a study of T cells in Graves' hyperthyroidism and ophthalmopathy. Patients were excluded because of uncontrolled infection, other autoimmune disease, pregnancy or lactation. The PBMCs were sourced from fresh peripheral blood (about 9.7 ml). The sample holds a few counts of this clonotype. The germline gives CDR1 SGHVS, CDR2 FNYEAQ. J lost 3 bases, V lost 3 bases, and 7 bases had no gene match. The CDR3 sequence is 15 residues long. It was RNA transcripts that yielded the amplified TCR beta CDR3 regions. When the TCR CDR3 underwent first-round RT-PCR, the HTBI primer set was used. A single record per CDR3 protein comes from TCRdb applying MiXCR to the multiplex PCR reads. The table includes hundreds of thousands of distinct CDR3 sequences, under 15% detected once.

The source is a woman between 25 and 40 years old with Graves' hyperthyroidism. V is TRBV7-6 and J is TRBJ2-7; 8 positions agree with TRBD1. The sequenced sample consisted of blood. This CDR3 is CASSFRTGHLYEQYF. The CDR3 bases are TGTGCCAGCAGCTTTCGGACAGGGCACCTCTACGAGCAGTACTTC.